This entry is about one TCR beta chain. The data are from a study of blood T cell repertoires in COVID-19. In the study overall: Both acute and convalescent COVID-19 samples were obtained from the United States, Italy and Spain. PBMCs, B-cell-depleted T cells, or T cells were the source of the cDNA or gDNA that made up the material.

With V trimmed by 3 bases and J by 2 bases, 15 bases remained unmatched. Germline V CDR1 and CDR2: MDHEN, SYDVKM. This CDR3 is 18 amino acids long. As processed by the authors: Quantification of nucleated cells was approximated via reference gene primer amplification. Data came from immunoSEQ multiplex PCR; TCRdb stores just in-frame clones and leaves some out. V and J calls and clone size are given by that table; D and trimming were obtained from the DNA. Of 240,000 or so clones in the sample, roughly 85% were seen once. This chain links TRBV28 with TRBJ2-7; 8 bases match TRBD2. The TCR originated in a woman in her late teens or twenties with acute or convalescent COVID-19. The sequenced material came from peripheral blood. DNA for the CDR3: TGTGCCAGCAGTTTTCCCGCTAGCGGGCGCACCCTGGCCTACGAGCAGTACTTC. As protein: CASSFPASGRTLAYEQYF.